This TCR beta chain appears in the sequencing data of a study of blood T cell repertoires in COVID-19. The overall study: There were acute and convalescent COVID-19 samples, and they came from the United States, Italy and Spain.

The repertoire was sequenced with immunoSEQ multiplex PCR; TCRdb's copy has only in-frame clones and lacks some. The sample comprises 77,000 or so clones, about four fifths of which are singletons, and 25% to 30% rests with the top ten. Germline assignment: CDR1 MGHRA and CDR2 YSYEKL. This CDR3 comprises 17 residues. V was clipped by 4 bases and J by 8 bases; unmatched bases: 9. Input material: peripheral blood. This TCR was recovered from a woman older than 75 with active or convalescent COVID-19. The chain links TRBV4-1 to TRBJ2-1; 15 bases fit TRBD2. The CDR3 DNA sequence: TGCGCCAGCAGCCGGAGTGGACTAGCGGGGGGGTACGATGAGCAGTTCTTC. It is translated as CASSRSGLAGGYDEQFF.